Each of the 21 T cell receptor beta chains below was sequenced from the same sample in a study of regulatory T cells in long-lasting Graves disease. Time point given: persistent/refractory GD, antithyroid drugs over 5 years with positive TRAb. RNA from PBMCs was the source of the TCR library. Arm-PCR of CDR3 regions and iRepertoire HTBI primers were the basis on which TCR beta libraries were built. TCRdb recomputed calls from the multiplex PCR reads with MiXCR, one row per CDR3 protein. The sample has more than 650,000 distinct CDR3 sequences, approximately 29% seen once. This material consisted of peripheral blood mononuclear cells (PBMCs), taken when the disease was refractory, from a patient treated with antithyroid drugs. Source of these receptors: a female donor with Graves disease.

The chain carries TRBV29-1 and TRBJ1-2; the D gene is possibly TRBD1 (5 bases). Deletions cut 6 bases from V and 8 bases from J, with 22 bases between. The CDR3 loop spans 14 amino acids. The germline V gene has CDR1 SQVTM and CDR2 ANQGSEA. CDR3 in DNA: TGCAGCGTCCAGCAGTTGTCGGGACCGATAGGCTACACCTTC. Translated, it gives CSVQQLSGPIGYTF.

On this clonotype itself: Just one base apart from a much larger clone, this may be a read error. The chain links TRBV28 to TRBJ1-5, with no clear D. This CDR3 spans 13 amino acids. V was trimmed by 5 bases and J by 6 bases, leaving 11 bases between them. CDR1 and CDR2 from the germline V gene are MDHEN and SYDVKM. CDR3 bases: TGTGCCAGCAGTCCCCGAGGCTCTCAGCCCCAGCATTTT. This gives the protein CASSPRGSQPQHF. The full variable domain, in which reference TRBV28 and TRBJ1-5 provide the parts outside the CDR3, is DVKVTQSSRYLVKRTGEKVFLECVQDMDHENMFWYRQDPGLGLRLIYFSYDVKMKEKGDIPEGYSVSREKKERFSLILESASTNQTSMYLCASSPRGSQPQHFGDGTRLSIL.

The chain couples TRBV28 to TRBJ1-1; D gene ambiguous. This CDR3 comprises 14 residues. Trimming removed 6 bases at V and 3 bases at J, with 14 bases between. Per the germline V gene, CDR1 is MDHEN and CDR2 is SYDVKM. CDR3 residues: CASSPPGWDTEAFF. In nucleotides, the CDR3 is TGTGCCAGCAGCCCTCCGGGGTGGGACACTGAAGCTTTCTTT.

This chain uses TRBV10-3 with TRBJ2-7; 7 nucleotides line up with TRBD2. V was clipped by 3 bases and J by 4 bases; unmatched bases: 9. Germline V gives CDR1 ENHRY, CDR2 SYGVKD. CDR3 length: 15 amino acids. CDR3: CAISDLGEGRYEQYF. The CDR3 DNA reads TGTGCCATCAGTGACCTGGGGGAGGGGAGGTACGAGCAGTACTTC.

This clonotype turned up a few times. The chain combines TRBV7-9 with TRBJ1-1; the D gene is possibly TRBD1 (6 bases). The length of the CDR3 is 16 residues. CDR1 and CDR2 (germline): SEHNR, FQNEAQ (reference sequence). Between the trimmed V and J ends, which lost 0 bases and 5 bases, there was a span of 16 bases. The CDR3 protein is CASSLALRGGRTEAFF. Written as DNA, the CDR3 is TGTGCCAGCAGCTTAGCCCTGAGGGGGGGTCGGACTGAAGCTTTCTTT.

The sample holds many counts of this clonotype. This rearrangement joins TRBV6-1 to TRBJ1-5; D possibly corresponds to TRBD1 (6 bases). CDR3 length equals 16 residues. Trimming stripped 6 bases from V and 2 bases from J, with 17 bases between. CDR1 and CDR2 from the germline V gene are MNHNS and SASEGT. CDR3 DNA sequence: TGTGCCAGCAGAGACGACCGGAAGGGGGGCAATCAGCCCCAGCATTTT. The encoded protein is CASRDDRKGGNQPQHF.

The chain employs TRBV12-5 and TRBJ2-2; D call uncertain. The germline V gene has CDR1 LGHNT and CDR2 FRNRAP. This CDR3 comprises 14 residues. The V end was cut by 1 base, the J end by 2 bases, with 5 bases between. In nucleotides, the CDR3 is TGTGCTAGTGGTTTGGGCCATAACACCGGGGAGCTGTTTTTT. Its translation is CASGLGHNTGELFF. Combining the CDR3 with reference TRBV12-5 and TRBJ2-2 gives the whole variable domain DARVTQTPRHKVTEMGQEVTMRCQPILGHNTVFWYRQTMMQGLELLAYFRNRAPLDDSGMPKDRFSAEMPDATLATLKIQPSEPRDSAVYFCASGLGHNTGELFFGEGSRLTVL.

The V gene is TRBV19, the J gene TRBJ1-2; 7 bases align to TRBD1. Germline values: CDR1 LNHDA, CDR2 SQIVND (reference sequence). CDR3 length: 13 residues. V shed 3 bases, J shed 6 bases, and the junction held 4 bases outside the gene matches. The CDR3 nucleotides read TGTGCCAGTAGTATCGGACAGGTCCATGGCTACACCTTC. This translates into CASSIGQVHGYTF. Complete variable domain (other parts from reference TRBV19 and TRBJ1-2): DGGITQSPKYLFRKEGQNVTLSCEQNLNHDAMYWYRQDPGQGLRLIYYSQIVNDFQKGDIAEGYSVSREKKESFPLTVTSAQKNPTAFYLCASSIGQVHGYTFGSGTRLTVV.

This clonotype occurred once. The chain links TRBV27 to TRBJ2-2, with 7 bases lining up with TRBD2. V lost 4 bases to trimming and J lost 0 bases; unmatched junction nucleotides: 8. The CDR3 spans 17 residues. Germline CDR1 reads MNHEY; CDR2 reads SMNVEV (reference sequence). The DNA for the CDR3 is TGTGCCAGCAGTTCCCAGGGAGCGGGGCCGAACACCGGGGAGCTGTTTTTT. This encodes CASSSQGAGPNTGELFF.

This clonotype was recorded a few times. The V call is TRBV9, the J call TRBJ1-5; a possible D gene is TRBD1 (6 bases). The CDR3 loop spans 19 amino acids. The V gene's germline CDR1 is SGDLS and CDR2 YYNGEE. Trimming removed 4 bases at V and 0 bases at J, with 23 bases between. The CDR3 DNA follows: TGTGCCAGCAGCCCCCAATCGGCCGCAGGGGCGCTTAGCAATCAGCCCCAGCATTTT. Its protein product is CASSPQSAAGALSNQPQHF.

CDR3 amino acids: CASSLGAGSSSYEQYF. CDR3 DNA: TGTGCCAGCAGCTTGGGAGCGGGATCGTCCTCCTACGAGCAGTACTTC. The rearrangement links TRBV5-4 to TRBJ2-7, with 7 bases lining up with TRBD2. The CDR3 has 16 amino acids. Germline CDR1 and CDR2: SGHNT and YYREEE (reference sequence). V lost 0 bases to trimming and J lost 0 bases; unmatched junction nucleotides: 6.

The V gene is TRBV3-1, the J gene TRBJ2-7; a weak D match, TRBD1 (6 bases). Germline CDR1 LGHDT, CDR2 YNNKEL (reference sequence). The CDR3 consists of 15 residues. V was cut by 2 bases and J by 2 bases, with 13 bases left in between. The CDR3 DNA sequence: TGTGCCAGCAGCCAACAGGGGACGACCGCCTACGAGCAGTACTTC. The encoded protein is CASSQQGTTAYEQYF.

Concerning this clonotype itself: A clone one base away is much larger, so this may be a read error. V usage is TRBV28 and J usage is TRBJ1-5; 11 bases align to TRBD1. CDR1 is MDHEN, CDR2 SYDVKM, per germline. The ends lost 4 bases at V and 6 bases at J; junction bases unmatched: 8. The CDR3 sequence is 16 residues long. The CDR3 loop reads CASSSGQGAHGQPQHF. In DNA form, the CDR3 reads TGTGCCAGCAGTTCCGGACAGGGGGCGCATGGTCAGCCCCAGCATTTT.

Note on this clonotype: A much bigger clone sits one base away, suggesting this may be a read error. The DNA for the CDR3 is TGTGCCAGCAGCTTATCCTTGCAGGACTGTGGCTACACCTTC. Protein sequence: CASSLSLQDCGYTF. This chain connects TRBV7-2 to TRBJ1-2; D gene uncertain. This CDR3 spans 14 amino acids. The V end was cut by 2 bases, the J end by 7 bases, with 14 bases between. Germline-derived CDR1 and CDR2 are SGHTA and FQGNSA.

This clonotype has a count of ten or more. This rearrangement joins TRBV2 to TRBJ1-5, with D tentatively TRBD1 (6 bases). Germline V gene data show CDR1 as SNHLY and CDR2 as FYNNEI. Trimming stripped 6 bases from V and 3 bases from J, with 9 bases between. CDR3 length equals 13 residues. This chain's CDR3 is CASRRDNNQPQHF. The CDR3 DNA sequence: TGTGCCAGCAGACGGGACAACAATCAGCCCCAGCATTTT.

The rearrangement joins TRBV27 to TRBJ1-1, with D possibly matching TRBD1 (5 bases). The CDR3 is 15 residues long. Trimming removed 6 bases from V and 1 base from J, with 15 bases in between. Germline lookup yields CDR1 MNHEY and CDR2 SMNVEV (reference sequence). CDR3 nucleotide sequence: TGTGCCAGCAGGGGGGTTGGCAGTTCGAACACTGAAGCTTTCTTT. Protein: CASRGVGSSNTEAFF.

This clonotype was seen a handful of times. The chain combines TRBV11-1 with TRBJ2-5, with TRBD2 as a possible D gene (6 bases). Germline-derived CDR1 and CDR2 are SGHAT and FQDESV (reference sequence). This CDR3 comprises 15 residues. The V gene lost 6 bases and the J gene lost 5 bases, with 19 bases spanning the gap. In nucleotides, the CDR3 is TGTGCCAGCAGACAAAAACTAATCGGGAGCGAGACCCAGTACTTC. Translated, it gives CASRQKLIGSETQYF.

The CDR3 spells CASSKQGNQPQHF. The CDR3 coding sequence is TGTGCCAGTAGCAAACAGGGGAATCAGCCCCAGCATTTT. This chain uses TRBV19 with TRBJ1-5, with 7 bases identical to TRBD1. CDR3 length equals 13 residues. Germline assignment: CDR1 LNHDA and CDR2 SQIVND (reference sequence). Germline trimming cut 6 bases from V and 4 bases from J; bases unmatched to any gene: 3. Full variable domain (missing parts from reference TRBV19 and TRBJ1-5): DGGITQSPKYLFRKEGQNVTLSCEQNLNHDAMYWYRQDPGQGLRLIYYSQIVNDFQKGDIAEGYSVSREKKESFPLTVTSAQKNPTAFYLCASSKQGNQPQHFGDGTRLSIL.

The chain uses TRBV2 and TRBJ2-3, with TRBD1 matching over 12 bases. The V gene end was trimmed by 8 bases and the J gene end by 4 bases; junction bases not matched to a gene: 4. This CDR3 spans 14 amino acids. Germline lookup yields CDR1 SNHLY and CDR2 FYNNEI. CDR3 region: CASRRDRGPDTQYF. In DNA form, the CDR3 reads TGTGCCAGCCGCAGGGACAGGGGGCCAGATACGCAGTATTTT. The whole variable domain, filled in from reference TRBV2 and TRBJ2-3, reads EPEVTQTPSHQVTQMGQEVILRCVPISNHLYFYWYRQILGQKVEFLVSFYNNEISEKSEIFDDQFSVERPDGSNFTLKIRSTKLEDSAMYFCASRRDRGPDTQYFGPGTRLTVL.

The gene calls are TRBV29-1 and TRBJ1-1, with 9 nucleotides matching TRBD1. CDR1 is SQVTM and CDR2 is ANQGSEA in the germline V gene. V lost 8 bases to trimming and J lost 4 bases; unmatched junction nucleotides: 11. The CDR3 totals 14 residues. CDR3 protein: CSPGQGNGCTEAFF. CDR3 coding DNA: TGCAGCCCCGGACAGGGGAACGGCTGCACTGAAGCTTTCTTT.

This clonotype was detected a few times. This rearrangement joins TRBV5-1 to TRBJ1-1; D gene ambiguous. With 3 bases removed from V and 0 bases from J, the gap between germline ends came to 15 bases. The CDR3 has 16 residues. Germline assignment: CDR1 SGHRS and CDR2 YFSETQ. The CDR3 sequence: CASSSRELPLNTEAFF. DNA for the CDR3: TGCGCCAGCAGCTCACGGGAATTGCCATTGAACACTGAAGCTTTCTTT. The variable domain in full, with the rest retrieved from reference TRBV5-1 and TRBJ1-1, is KAGVTQTPRYLIKTRGQQVTLSCSPISGHRSVSWYQQTPGQGLQFLFEYFSETQRNKGNFPGRFSGRQFSNSRSEMNVSTLELGDSALYLCASSSRELPLNTEAFFGQGTRLTVV.